This TCR beta chain appears in the sequencing data of a study of beta chain features in type 1 diabetes. Study conclusions and caveats: Healthy donors had naive, central memory and Treg TCRB repertoires that appeared less similar than those seen among patients. Any PCR bias toward short templates would affect both groups alike.

This clone was found a few times. Its antigen is unknown. The CDR3 totals 15 residues. The germline V gene encodes CDR1 MNHEY and CDR2 SVGAGI. V gave up 0 bases and J gave up 0 bases, with 8 bases separating them. Sorted cells reached over 95% purity in every population. Sequenced material consisted of expressed TCRB transcripts (all of the isolated RNA was reverse transcribed). The repertoire was sequenced with immunoSEQ multiplex PCR; TCRdb's copy has only in-frame clones and lacks some. The sample contains 110,000 to 150,000 clones, 6.9% of which appear only once. Material for sequencing was central memory CD4+ T cells from blood. J is TRBJ1-2 and V is TRBV6-5; D possibly corresponds to TRBD1 (5 bases). This TCR came from a woman aged 30 to 39 in good health. In nucleotides, the CDR3 is TGTGCCAGCAGTTACTCGAACAGGCCTAACTATGGCTACACCTTC. This encodes CASSYSNRPNYGYTF.